These 17 T cell receptor beta chains were all obtained from the same sample, sequenced in a study of cytomegalovirus exposure and HLA in healthy donors. PCR primers comprised 60 Vbeta and 13 Jbeta primers. Assay: immunoSEQ multiplex PCR; the TCRdb copy retains only in-frame clones and omits some. The sample includes 150,000 to 200,000 clones. The sequenced sample was PBMCs. The receptors derive from a man younger than 45 in good health and CMV-seronegative.

The chain is built from TRBV19 and TRBJ1-4; D remains ambiguous. V was trimmed by 5 bases and J by 8 bases, leaving 12 bases between them. Germline V gives CDR1 LNHDA, CDR2 SQIVND (reference sequence). This CDR3 is built from 13 residues. CDR3 in DNA: TGTGCCAGTAGTGGCACCCGGAGGGAAAAACTGTTTTTT. This encodes CASSGTRREKLFF.

This chain links TRBV5-1 with TRBJ2-2, with D possibly matching TRBD2 (5 bases). V lost 2 bases and J lost 7, with 12 bases in between. CDR3 size: 14 residues. CDR1 is SGHRS, CDR2 YFSETQ, per germline. CDR3 DNA: TGCGCCAGCAGCTTTAATGAGGGCCGCGGGGAGCTGTTTTTT. Protein: CASSFNEGRGELFF. The entire variable domain, with the rest obtained from reference TRBV5-1 and TRBJ2-2, is as follows: KAGVTQTPRYLIKTRGQQVTLSCSPISGHRSVSWYQQTPGQGLQFLFEYFSETQRNKGNFPGRFSGRQFSNSRSEMNVSTLELGDSALYLCASSFNEGRGELFFGEGSRLTVL.

This chain uses TRBV5-1 with TRBJ2-2; tentative D call: TRBD2 (5 bases). In germline, CDR1 is SGHRS, CDR2 YFSETQ. Trimming left V 7 bases short and J 6 bases short, with 10 bases between. The CDR3 is 12 residues long. This CDR3 reads CASRRDAGELFF. The CDR3 DNA is TGCGCCAGCCGCCGGGATGCCGGGGAGCTGTTTTTT. Combining the CDR3 with reference TRBV5-1 and TRBJ2-2 gives the whole variable domain KAGVTQTPRYLIKTRGQQVTLSCSPISGHRSVSWYQQTPGQGLQFLFEYFSETQRNKGNFPGRFSGRQFSNSRSEMNVSTLELGDSALYLCASRRDAGELFFGEGSRLTVL.

J is TRBJ2-7 and V is TRBV28, with D uncertain. The germline CDR1 and CDR2 sequences are MDHEN and SYDVKM. V was clipped by 2 bases and J by 4 bases, with 12 bases between them. This CDR3 region has 14 residues. The CDR3 loop is CASSLKRPPYEQYF. In DNA form, the CDR3 reads TGTGCCAGCAGTTTAAAGCGACCCCCTTACGAGCAGTACTTC.

This chain joins TRBV7-3 and TRBJ2-2, with D possibly being TRBD2 (6 bases). Looked up from germline, CDR1 is SGHTA and CDR2 is FQGTGA. CDR3 size: 16 residues. V was trimmed by 6 bases and J by 1 base, leaving 15 bases between them. The CDR3 DNA is TGTGCCAGCAGATATACGACTAGTGAGAACACCGGGGAGCTGTTTTTT. It yields the protein CASRYTTSENTGELFF. Full variable domain (missing parts from reference TRBV7-3 and TRBJ2-2): GAGVSQTPSNKVTEKGKYVELRCDPISGHTALYWYRQSLGQGPEFLIYFQGTGAADDSGLPNDRFFAVRPEGSVSTLKIQRTERGDSAVYLCASRYTTSENTGELFFGEGSRLTVL.

The chain has TRBV6-5 and TRBJ1-3; no definite D call. Germline V gives CDR1 MNHEY, CDR2 SVGAGI. The CDR3 consists of 15 residues. V was cut by 6 bases and J by 7 bases, with 19 bases left in between. In DNA form, the CDR3 reads TGTGCCAGCAGCCCCCTGGGAGTCTCAGGCAACACCATATATTTT. It specifies CASSPLGVSGNTIYF.

CDR3 sequence (DNA): TGCGCCAGCAGTTTCATACTAGCGGGATCCTACAATGAGCAGTTCTTC. The encoded protein is CASSFILAGSYNEQFF. The chain couples TRBV5-1 to TRBJ2-1, with 10 bases fitting TRBD2. Trimming cost V 5 bases and J 1 base; bases outside gene matches: 6. The V gene's germline CDR1 is SGHRS and CDR2 YFSETQ. The CDR3 totals 16 residues.

The V gene is TRBV29-1, the J gene TRBJ2-5, with D possibly TRBD2 on 5 matching bases. V was trimmed by 6 bases and J by 9 bases, leaving 20 bases between them. Germline-derived CDR1 and CDR2 are SQVTM and ANQGSEA. CDR3 length: 13 amino acids. The CDR3: CSVLGTDYGAQYF. The CDR3 DNA reads as TGCAGCGTACTGGGTACTGATTACGGGGCCCAGTACTTC.

The chain combines TRBV30 with TRBJ2-7; D uncertain. The CDR3 has 11 amino acids. CDR1 GTSNPN and CDR2 SVGIG come from the germline V gene (reference sequence). Trimming stripped 0 bases from V and 7 bases from J, with 7 bases between. CDR3 sequence reads: CAWSVMSEQYF. The CDR3 nucleotides read TGTGCCTGGAGTGTAATGTCTGAGCAGTACTTC. Full variable domain (outside the CDR3, taken from reference TRBV30 and TRBJ2-7): SQTIHQWPATLVQPVGSPLSLECTVEGTSNPNLYWYRQAAGRGLQLLFYSVGIGQISSEVPQNLSASRPQDRQFILSSKKLLLSDSGFYLCAWSVMSEQYFGPGTRLTVT.

The chain carries TRBV9 and TRBJ2-1; 8 bases align to TRBD2. Trimming cost V 2 bases and J 0 bases; bases outside gene matches: 7. In germline, CDR1 is SGDLS, CDR2 YYNGEE. The CDR3 covers 17 residues. The CDR3, as DNA: TGTGCCAGCAGCGTTCGTAGCGGGACTGCCTCCTACAATGAGCAGTTCTTC. As protein: CASSVRSGTASYNEQFF.

The chain is built from TRBV19 and TRBJ1-2; a weak D match, TRBD1 (5 bases). CDR3 size: 13 residues. Germline V CDR1 and CDR2: LNHDA, SQIVND (reference sequence). V was cut by 3 bases and J by 8 bases, with 13 bases left in between. This CDR3 is CASSILGVRGYTF. In DNA, the CDR3 is TGTGCCAGTAGTATTTTAGGGGTGCGCGGCTACACCTTC.

This chain uses TRBV18 with TRBJ2-3; 7 positions agree with TRBD2. CDR1 and CDR2 from the germline V gene are KGHSH and LQKENI. The CDR3 is made up of 15 amino acids. The junction had 5 bases not matched to a gene; V was cut back by 0 bases and J by 5 bases. The CDR3 protein is CASSPPVIAGDTQYF. CDR3 bases: TGTGCCAGCTCACCACCTGTAATAGCGGGAGATACGCAGTATTTT.

The CDR3 region is CASSSGTSNRELFF. DNA of the CDR3: TGTGCCAGCAGTAGCGGGACTAGCAACCGGGAGCTGTTTTTT. The chain carries TRBV6-5 and TRBJ2-2, with 9 bases lining up with TRBD2. Germline CDR1 reads MNHEY; CDR2 reads SVGAGI. This CDR3 comprises 14 residues. Germline trimming cut 5 bases from V and 9 bases from J; bases unmatched to any gene: 7.

J is TRBJ2-7 and V is TRBV19, with a possible D match to TRBD1 (6 bases). The J call may be faulty, since TRBJ2-1 better matches the DNA end. This CDR3 contains 15 residues. Germline CDR1 is LNHDA and CDR2 is SQIVND (reference sequence). Here the CDR3 DNA reads TGTGCCAGTAGCGTGACAGGCGATTCGTACAATGAGCAGTTCTTC. Its translation: CASSVTGDSYNEQFF.

This sequence joins TRBV9 and TRBJ2-7; 7 bases are shared with TRBD1. The CDR3 is made up of 15 amino acids. The junction had 5 bases not matched to a gene; V was cut back by 0 bases and J by 2 bases. Germline V lookup: CDR1 SGDLS, CDR2 YYNGEE. The CDR3 coding sequence is TGTGCCAGCAGCGTAGCTGACAGGGCCACCTACGAGCAGTACTTC. It translates to CASSVADRATYEQYF.

The CDR3 spells CASSGSRTSGRPYEQYF. In DNA form, the CDR3 reads TGTGCCAGCAGTGGGTCCAGGACTAGCGGAAGACCCTACGAGCAGTACTTC. The chain has TRBV2 and TRBJ2-7; 10 bases fit TRBD2. V was clipped by 4 bases and J by 2 bases; unmatched bases: 11. CDR3 length equals 17 residues. CDR1 and CDR2 from the germline V gene are SNHLY and FYNNEI. Full variable domain (missing parts from reference TRBV2 and TRBJ2-7): EPEVTQTPSHQVTQMGQEVILRCVPISNHLYFYWYRQILGQKVEFLVSFYNNEISEKSEIFDDQFSVERPDGSNFTLKIRSTKLEDSAMYFCASSGSRTSGRPYEQYFGPGTRLTVT.

The chain employs TRBV18 and TRBJ1-5; weak D call: TRBD1 (5 bases). The CDR3 is made up of 17 amino acids. From germline, CDR1 is KGHSH and CDR2 LQKENI. Trimming shortened V by 3 bases and J by 1 base, and 16 bases separated the two germline ends. This CDR3 is CASSPPGGSRSNQPQHF. In DNA form, the CDR3 reads TGTGCCAGCTCACCCCCCGGGGGGTCGAGGAGCAATCAGCCCCAGCATTTT.